The T cell receptor beta chain described here comes from a study of naive and memory T cell subsets. This clonotype has ten or more counts. No antigen is known for it. Both TRBC1 and TRBC2 were covered by a beta constant-region primer of two equimolar oligonucleotides. The ligated cDNA underwent four PCR rounds using SP2 and nested alpha and beta constant-region primers. MiXCR, applied by TCRdb to the UMI-ligation and nested PCR reads, yields one record per CDR3 protein. The sample consists of over 80,000 distinct CDR3 sequences, over 9% of them appearing once. The study, taken as a whole, reports: RNA-based TCR counts may shift with T cell activation and differentiation. Naive repertoires, especially CD8, held a few larger clonotypes, possibly memory cells re-expressing CD45RA.

The junction had 10 bases not matched to a gene; V was cut back by 0 bases and J by 0 bases. The CDR3 sequence is 18 residues long. Germline CDR1 reads DFQATT; CDR2 reads SNEGSKA (reference sequence). The rearrangement joins TRBV20-1 to TRBJ2-1, with 8 bases matching TRBD2. This TCR derives from a human donor in good health. Sequencing was performed on naive CD4+ T cells from blood. The CDR3 loop reads CSARDSASGQSSYNEQFF. In nucleotides, the CDR3 is TGCAGTGCTAGAGATAGTGCTAGCGGGCAGAGCTCCTACAATGAGCAGTTCTTC.